What follows describes a single T cell receptor beta chain. With V trimmed by 4 bases and J by 6 bases, 8 bases remained unmatched. The CDR3 is 15 residues long. From germline, CDR1 is SNHLY and CDR2 FYNNEI. Before being deemed recovered, Cohort 3 donors had two negative PCRs, clearance, or symptom resolution. Per the study methods: Estimated nucleated cell counts came from reference gene primer amplification. Data came from immunoSEQ multiplex PCR; TCRdb stores just in-frame clones and leaves some out. V and J calls and clone size are those listed in that table; D and trimming were worked out from the DNA. The sample carries 200,000 to 300,000 clones, approximately 84% recorded once. This specimen comes from a study of blood T cell repertoires in COVID-19. Study-level background: From T cells, B-cell-depleted T cells, or PBMCs came the material, which was cDNA or gDNA.

The sample was PBMCs or T cells enriched from blood (not recorded which). V is TRBV2 and J is TRBJ2-1; 8 bases are shared with TRBD2. The receptor's source is a man aged 40-50 years who had recovered from COVID-19. The CDR3 spells CASSVQAGASNEQFF. Here the CDR3 DNA reads TGTGCCAGCAGTGTGCAAGCGGGAGCATCCAATGAGCAGTTCTTC.